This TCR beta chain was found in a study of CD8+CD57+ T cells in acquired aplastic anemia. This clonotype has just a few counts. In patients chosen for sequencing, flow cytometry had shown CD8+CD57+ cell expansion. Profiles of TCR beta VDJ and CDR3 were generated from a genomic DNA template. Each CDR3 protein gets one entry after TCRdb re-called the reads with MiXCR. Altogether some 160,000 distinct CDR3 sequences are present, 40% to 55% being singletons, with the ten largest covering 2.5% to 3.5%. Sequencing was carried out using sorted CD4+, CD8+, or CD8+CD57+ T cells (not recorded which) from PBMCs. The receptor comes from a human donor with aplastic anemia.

For the CDR3, the DNA is TGTGCCACCAGCAGAGATGGACAGGGGCTCTTCGAGCAGTACTTC. It encodes CATSRDGQGLFEQYF. V is TRBV15 and J is TRBJ2-7; 9 bases are shared with TRBD1. The CDR3 covers 15 residues. Trimming at V came to 0 bases and at J to 6 bases, leaving 6 bases not matched to a gene. The germline V gene encodes CDR1 LNHNV and CDR2 YYDKDF (reference sequence).